The 31 T cell receptor beta chains below come from one sample, sequenced in a study of control samples from healthy donors and cancer patients. Here immunoSEQ multiplex PCR was the method, and the copy in TCRdb shows in-frame clones only, minus some. The sample holds some 140,000 clones, approximately 86% seen once. The specimen was blood. The receptor source for this set is a woman in her twenties or thirties in good health.

The chain recombines TRBV27 with TRBJ2-5; TRBD2 might be the D (5 bases). Germline values: CDR1 MNHEY, CDR2 SMNVEV (reference sequence). This CDR3 contains 16 residues. V was shortened by 7 bases and J by 4 bases, with 22 bases between the two germline ends. The CDR3 DNA sequence: TGTGCCAGCACACTGGGCGCCCTAGCCTTCGGAGAGACCCAGTACTTC. Protein sequence: CASTLGALAFGETQYF.

Remarks on this clone: Other DNA variants within this sample encode the same CDR3. J is TRBJ1-2 and V is TRBV4-1; no definite D call. The V end was cut by 0 bases, the J end by 2 bases, with 4 bases between. The CDR3 spans 13 residues. CDR1 and CDR2 from the germline V gene are MGHRA and YSYEKL. The CDR3 DNA is TGCGCCAGCAGCCAAGACAGCAACTATGGCTACACCTTC. Translation: CASSQDSNYGYTF.

The V and J genes are TRBV24-1 and TRBJ2-3; TRBD2 might be the D (6 bases). CDR3 length: 14 residues. Germline loops: CDR1 KGHDR, CDR2 SFDVKD. V was clipped by 7 bases and J by 0 bases, with 10 bases between them. The CDR3, as DNA: TGTGCCACCAGATCGGGACTTAGCACAGATACGCAGTATTTT. Protein product: CATRSGLSTDTQYF.

This clone appeared a few times. The V and J genes are TRBV5-1 and TRBJ2-7; perhaps D is TRBD1 or TRBD2 (5 bases each). V gave up 2 bases and J gave up 6 bases, with 21 bases separating them. This CDR3 has 16 amino acids. Germline-derived CDR1 and CDR2 are SGHRS and YFSETQ. The CDR3 here is CASSLDWDPRNLEQYF. CDR3 coding DNA: TGCGCCAGCAGCTTAGATTGGGACCCCCGTAATCTCGAGCAGTACTTC.

This rearrangement joins TRBV2 to TRBJ1-6; D is unclear. This CDR3 has 14 amino acids. V was cut by 6 bases and J by 4 bases, with 10 bases left in between. Germline V lookup: CDR1 SNHLY, CDR2 FYNNEI. CDR3 residues: CASRERIYNSPLHF. CDR3 coding DNA: TGTGCCAGCAGGGAGCGTATTTATAATTCACCCCTCCACTTT.

V is TRBV28 and J is TRBJ2-7; D is perhaps TRBD2 (5 bases). This CDR3 has 15 residues. CDR1 MDHEN and CDR2 SYDVKM come from the germline V gene. The V end lost 3 bases, the J end lost 0 bases, and 12 bases lay between the germline ends. Here the CDR3 reads CASSLWTSSSYEQYF. CDR3 in DNA: TGTGCCAGCAGTTTGTGGACTTCCAGCTCCTACGAGCAGTACTTC.

The rearrangement links TRBV5-4 to TRBJ2-2; 8 bases fit TRBD2. V was clipped by 4 bases and J by 4 bases; unmatched bases: 6. This CDR3 comprises 15 residues. The V gene's germline CDR1 is SGHNT and CDR2 YYREEE (reference sequence). The CDR3 DNA reads as TGTGCCAGCAGCAAAGCGGGAGTAGGCACCGGGGAGCTGTTTTTT. This translates into CASSKAGVGTGELFF.

The V and J genes are TRBV18 and TRBJ2-5; 8 nucleotides align to TRBD2. The J segment lost 4 bases and the V segment lost 4 bases, leaving 8 bases of the junction unmatched. The germline CDR1 and CDR2 sequences are KGHSH and LQKENI. This CDR3 has 15 residues. The CDR3 is CASSLSSGRPETQYF. As DNA, the CDR3 is TGTGCCAGCTCACTGTCTAGCGGGCGGCCAGAGACCCAGTACTTC. The full variable domain, rest sourced from reference TRBV18 and TRBJ2-5, is NAGVMQNPRHLVRRRGQEARLRCSPMKGHSHVYWYRQLPEEGLKFMVYLQKENIIDESGMPKERFSAEFPKEGPSILRIQQVVRGDSAAYFCASSLSSGRPETQYFGPGTRLLVL.

The J gene is TRBJ2-3, the V gene TRBV19; TRBD2 matches at 11 bases. V shed 4 bases, J shed 3 bases, and the junction held 3 bases outside the gene matches. The CDR3 extends over 15 amino acids. Germline V lookup: CDR1 LNHDA, CDR2 SQIVND (reference sequence). CDR3 in DNA: TGTGCCAGTAGTAAGACTAGCGGGACTACAGATACGCAGTATTTT. Residues: CASSKTSGTTDTQYF.

The rearrangement uses TRBV11-2 and TRBJ2-7, with 10 bases aligning to TRBD2. This CDR3 has 14 residues. V lost 5 bases to trimming and J lost 2 bases; unmatched junction nucleotides: 3. CDR1 and CDR2 from the germline V gene are SGHAT and FQNNGV. CDR3 sequence: CASSPGLAAYEQYF. In DNA, the CDR3 is TGTGCCAGCAGCCCAGGACTAGCGGCCTACGAGCAGTACTTC.

The chain joins TRBV6-6 to TRBJ1-4; D ambiguous. Germline assignment: CDR1 MNHNY and CDR2 SVGAGI (reference sequence). V lost 6 bases to trimming and J lost 5 bases, with 1 base between them. This CDR3 is built from 10 residues. The CDR3 is CASRNEKLFF. The DNA of the CDR3 is TGTGCCAGCAGGAATGAAAAACTGTTTTTT.

The V and J genes are TRBV5-1 and TRBJ2-3; 7 bases match TRBD1. The CDR3 has 18 amino acids. Trimming cost V 0 bases and J 0 bases; bases outside gene matches: 10. Germline CDR1 SGHRS, CDR2 YFSETQ. The CDR3 spells CASSLVTGDLHSTDTQYF. CDR3 DNA sequence: TGCGCCAGCAGCTTGGTTACAGGGGACCTACACAGCACAGATACGCAGTATTTT.

V is TRBV30 and J is TRBJ2-6; no clear D. Germline CDR1 and CDR2: GTSNPN and SVGIG (reference sequence). The CDR3 has 13 amino acids. Trimming cost V 0 bases and J 3 bases, with 3 bases left between them. The CDR3 DNA reads as TGTGCCTGGAGTGTAGGTGGGGCCAACGTCCTGACTTTC. As protein: CAWSVGGANVLTF. The full variable domain, completed using reference TRBV30 and TRBJ2-6, is SQTIHQWPATLVQPVGSPLSLECTVEGTSNPNLYWYRQAAGRGLQLLFYSVGIGQISSEVPQNLSASRPQDRQFILSSKKLLLSDSGFYLCAWSVGGANVLTFGAGSRLTVL.

The CDR3 DNA sequence: TGTGCCAGCAGGTCGACGGGATTCTACGAGCAGTACTTC. Amino acid sequence: CASRSTGFYEQYF. This chain joins TRBV12-3 or TRBV12-4 and TRBJ2-7; possibly TRBD2 for D (5 bases). The V end was cut by 6 bases, the J end by 3 bases, with 12 bases between. The CDR3 loop spans 13 amino acids.

In DNA, the CDR3 is TGTGCCAGCAGTCTACCCGGGGGTTGGAACACCATATATTTT. Amino acids: CASSLPGGWNTIYF. The chain has TRBV25-1 and TRBJ1-3, with D maybe TRBD1 (5 bases). CDR1 and CDR2 from the germline V gene are MGHDK and SYGVNS. The CDR3 contains 14 residues. Trimming took 5 bases from V and 7 from J, leaving 15 bases between them.

The chain uses TRBV7-9 and TRBJ1-5, with 8 nucleotides matching TRBD1. The CDR3 runs 14 residues. Germline lookup yields CDR1 SEHNR and CDR2 FQNEAQ (reference sequence). Trimming removed 5 bases from V and 5 bases from J; junction bases left unmatched: 5. The DNA for the CDR3 is TGTGCCAGCAGCCCACAGGGGGTTCATCAGCCCCAGCATTTT. Its translation: CASSPQGVHQPQHF.

This rearrangement joins TRBV7-9 to TRBJ2-1, with 14 bases aligning to TRBD2. The CDR3 loop spans 17 amino acids. J gave up 8 bases and V 2 bases, and 8 bases lay outside the gene matches. The germline V gene encodes CDR1 SEHNR and CDR2 FQNEAQ (reference sequence). CDR3 bases: TGTGCCAGCAGCTTAATGGGACTAGCGGGAGCCTTTGATGAGCAGTTCTTC. Its translation: CASSLMGLAGAFDEQFF.

The CDR3 DNA follows: TGTGCCAGCAGTGAAGAGAGGACAGGGGGTCAGCCCCAGCATTTT. Translating it yields CASSEERTGGQPQHF. This chain links TRBV6-1 with TRBJ1-5, with TRBD1 identical over 10 bases. The CDR3 is made up of 15 amino acids. Germline V gene lookup returns CDR1 MNHNS and CDR2 SASEGT. The V gene end was trimmed by 1 base and the J gene end by 6 bases; junction bases not matched to a gene: 3.

The table lists this clone with a count of one. The V call is TRBV6-6, the J call TRBJ2-3; TRBD2 matches at 10 bases. V lost 5 bases and J lost 6; bases outside the gene matches: 14. From germline, CDR1 is MNHNY and CDR2 SVGAGI (reference sequence). The CDR3 spans 17 residues. The CDR3, as DNA: TGTGCCAGCAGTCCCACCCGCAGCGGGAGGGGGGCGGATACGCAGTATTTT. Translating it yields CASSPTRSGRGADTQYF.

In its sample, this clone was seen a few times. The chain carries TRBV27 and TRBJ2-2; TRBD1 matches at 8 bases. The CDR3 totals 16 residues. The junction had 7 bases not matched to a gene; V was cut back by 7 bases and J by 0 bases. Germline assignment: CDR1 MNHEY and CDR2 SMNVEV (reference sequence). CDR3 nucleotides: TGTGCCAGCACCCCGACAGGGGAGGCGAACACCGGGGAGCTGTTTTTT. It is translated as CASTPTGEANTGELFF.

J is TRBJ2-3 and V is TRBV6-5, with D tentatively TRBD1 or TRBD2 (5 bases each). Germline V gene lookup returns CDR1 MNHEY and CDR2 SVGAGI. This CDR3 region has 14 residues. The ends were cut back, 4 bases at V and 6 bases at J, with 14 bases in the middle. The CDR3 nucleotides are TGTGCCAGCAGTTTGGGACGCTCCTCCGATACGCAGTATTTT. Protein: CASSLGRSSDTQYF.

The chain combines TRBV7-7 with TRBJ2-5, with 10 positions matching TRBD2. This CDR3 region has 15 residues. Unmatched junction bases numbered 2, after V lost 1 base and J lost 3 bases. The germline CDR1 and CDR2 sequences are SSHAT and FNYEAQ (reference sequence). CDR3 in amino acids: CASSLGLAGKETQYF. Here the CDR3 DNA reads TGTGCCAGCAGCTTAGGACTAGCGGGCAAAGAGACCCAGTACTTC.

V is TRBV4-2 and J is TRBJ1-4; TRBD1 might be the D (6 bases). CDR3 length equals 18 residues. Between the trimmed V and J ends, which lost 0 bases and 2 bases, there was a span of 16 bases. Germline assignment: CDR1 LGHNA and CDR2 YNFKEQ. The CDR3: CASSQDEAGRGTNEKLFF. CDR3 in DNA: TGTGCCAGCAGCCAAGATGAGGCAGGGAGGGGGACTAATGAAAAACTGTTTTTT.

The gene calls are TRBV6-5 and TRBJ2-7; possible D gene TRBD2, 5 bases. Trimming removed 7 bases from V and 3 bases from J, with 10 bases in between. The CDR3 runs 12 residues. Germline V lookup: CDR1 MNHEY, CDR2 SVGAGI. The CDR3 region has the DNA TGTGCCAGCACGGGGTTTCACTACGAGCAGTACTTC. It translates to CASTGFHYEQYF.

This rearrangement joins TRBV11-3 to TRBJ2-7, with no clear D. This CDR3 has 14 amino acids. V lost 5 bases, J lost 1 base, and 12 bases lay in between. Germline V gene sequence: CDR1 SGHNT, CDR2 YENEEA. Here the CDR3 DNA reads TGTGCCAGCAGCCCCCAGGCAGGATCCTACGAGCAGTACTTC. This translates into CASSPQAGSYEQYF. Full variable domain (outside the CDR3, taken from reference TRBV11-3 and TRBJ2-7): EAGVVQSPRYKIIEKKQPVAFWCNPISGHNTLYWYLQNLGQGPELLIRYENEEAVDDSQLPKDRFSAERLKGVDSTLKIQPAELGDSAVYLCASSPQAGSYEQYFGPGTRLTVT.

This clone was recorded once. The V gene is TRBV5-1, the J gene TRBJ1-4; D might be TRBD1 (5 bases). Germline V gene data show CDR1 as SGHRS and CDR2 as YFSETQ. The CDR3 length is 15 residues. With 5 bases removed from V and 0 bases from J, the gap between germline ends came to 11 bases. In DNA form, the CDR3 reads TGCGCCAGCAGGGGGGAGACAGCAACTAATGAAAAACTGTTTTTT. It codes for CASRGETATNEKLFF.

The CDR3 DNA sequence: TGTGCCAGCAGCTTAGATGGTCGGGCTCTCTCGTCTGGAAACACCATATATTTT. Amino acids: CASSLDGRALSSGNTIYF. This chain joins TRBV7-6 and TRBJ1-3; D is ambiguous. In germline, CDR1 is SGHVS, CDR2 FNYEAQ. The CDR3 is 18 residues long. The germline V and J ends were trimmed by 1 base and 1 base, with 17 bases remaining between them.

This chain joins TRBV12-3 or TRBV12-4 and TRBJ1-5, with unresolved D. The CDR3 extends over 13 amino acids. V lost 2 bases and J lost 4, with 6 bases in between. The CDR3: CASSLSGNQPQHF. Here the CDR3 DNA reads TGTGCCAGCAGTTTATCCGGGAATCAGCCCCAGCATTTT.

V usage is TRBV15 and J usage is TRBJ1-1, with 9 bases matching TRBD1. The V gene end was trimmed by 2 bases and the J gene end by 6 bases; junction bases not matched to a gene: 13. This CDR3 spans 17 amino acids. The V gene's germline CDR1 is LNHNV and CDR2 YYDKDF (reference sequence). CDR3 coding DNA: TGTGCCACCAGCAGACCTTCGACAGGGGGAATGGTTGCTGAAGCTTTCTTT. Translated: CATSRPSTGGMVAEAFF. The variable domain in full, completed from reference TRBV15 and TRBJ1-1, reads DAMVIQNPRYQVTQFGKPVTLSCSQTLNHNVMYWYQQKSSQAPKLLFHYYDKDFNNEADTPDNFQSRRPNTSFCFLDIRSPGLGDTAMYLCATSRPSTGGMVAEAFFGQGTRLTVV.

The chain employs TRBV28 and TRBJ1-2, with D perhaps TRBD1 (6 bases). Trimming took off 3 bases at V and 0 bases at J, with 14 bases between the two ends. CDR1 is MDHEN, CDR2 SYDVKM, per germline. CDR3 length: 16 residues. In nucleotides, the CDR3 is TGTGCCAGCAGTTTCTTTGGGGGCGTAGCTAACTATGGCTACACCTTC. This codes for CASSFFGGVANYGYTF.

This clone was detected only a few times. This rearrangement joins TRBV28 to TRBJ2-3; 10 nucleotides match TRBD2. In germline, CDR1 is MDHEN, CDR2 SYDVKM. This CDR3 comprises 17 residues. Trimming cost V 6 bases and J 4 bases; bases outside gene matches: 13. CDR3 loop: CASRVRKSGRVADTQYF. In DNA form, the CDR3 reads TGTGCCAGCAGAGTCCGAAAAAGCGGGAGGGTCGCAGATACGCAGTATTTT. Full variable domain (missing parts from reference TRBV28 and TRBJ2-3): DVKVTQSSRYLVKRTGEKVFLECVQDMDHENMFWYRQDPGLGLRLIYFSYDVKMKEKGDIPEGYSVSREKKERFSLILESASTNQTSMYLCASRVRKSGRVADTQYFGPGTRLTVL.